Listed below are T cell receptor beta chains from one sample, sequenced in a study of T cells in Graves' hyperthyroidism and ophthalmopathy. Each CDR3 protein gets one entry after TCRdb re-called the multiplex PCR reads with MiXCR. The data show approximately 300,000 distinct CDR3 sequences, with approximately 17% seen just once and approximately 60% held by the top ten. The sample comprised blood. All receptors derive from a woman aged 60-75 years with Graves' ophthalmopathy. Each CDR3 is given with its conserved first and last residue. Each record gives: D gene, clone size, J gene, V gene, CDR3 DNA, CDR3 protein. D genes are given only for firm matches. Some rows mark clone size as missing; the rest say once, few, many or name a class of expanded clone.

D gene: TRBD2
clone size: many
J gene: TRBJ2-3
V gene: TRBV20-1
CDR3 DNA: TGCAGTGCTAGAGATCCGAGCGGGAGGGCCGGGGCAGATACGCAGTATTTT
CDR3 protein: CSARDPSGRAGADTQYF

D gene: .
clone size: once
J gene: TRBJ1-4
V gene: TRBV19
CDR3 DNA: TGTGCCAGTAGTCCCCGAGGACGGAGTGAGTCTAATGAAAAACTGTTTTTT
CDR3 protein: CASSPRGRSESNEKLFF

D gene: .
clone size: many
J gene: TRBJ1-2
V gene: TRBV6-6
CDR3 DNA: TGTGCCAGCAGTTTCGAGGTGTATTATGGCTACACCTTC
CDR3 protein: CASSFEVYYGYTF

D gene: .
clone size: many
J gene: TRBJ2-1
V gene: TRBV27
CDR3 DNA: TGTGCCAGCAGTTTTGAGGGACCTAATGAGCAGTTCTTC
CDR3 protein: CASSFEGPNEQFF

D gene: TRBD1
clone size: .
J gene: TRBJ1-1
V gene: TRBV4-3
CDR3 DNA: TGCGCCAGCAGCCAACAACAGGGGGTAGAAGCTTTCTTT
CDR3 protein: CASSQQQGVEAFF

D gene: .
clone size: many
J gene: TRBJ1-1
V gene: TRBV28
CDR3 DNA: TGTGCCAGCAGTTTCAGGGGAGCTACGACTGAAGCTTTCTTT
CDR3 protein: CASSFRGATTEAFF

D gene: .
clone size: many
J gene: TRBJ2-5
V gene: TRBV11-2
CDR3 DNA: TGTGCCAGCAGCTTCGGTCTAGAGGAGACCCAGTACTTC
CDR3 protein: CASSFGLEETQYF

D gene: TRBD1
clone size: .
J gene: TRBJ2-7
V gene: TRBV6-2/TRBV6-3
CDR3 DNA: TGTGCCAGCAGTCGGCTAGGACAGGGGGCCTACGAGCAGTACTTC
CDR3 protein: CASSRLGQGAYEQYF

D gene: .
clone size: many
J gene: TRBJ1-5
V gene: TRBV7-2
CDR3 DNA: TGTGCCAGCAGCTCCTTTAGCAATCAGCCCCAGCATTTT
CDR3 protein: CASSSFSNQPQHF

D gene: .
clone size: many
J gene: TRBJ2-5
V gene: TRBV27
CDR3 DNA: TGTGCCAGCAGTTTTGATAGGTACCAAGAGACCCAGTACTTC
CDR3 protein: CASSFDRYQETQYF

D gene: .
clone size: many
J gene: TRBJ2-7
V gene: TRBV2
CDR3 DNA: TGTGCCAGCCAGGGAGCGAACTACGAGCAGTACTTC
CDR3 protein: CASQGANYEQYF

D gene: TRBD2
clone size: many
J gene: TRBJ2-3
V gene: TRBV2
CDR3 DNA: TGTGCCAGCATACGTGAAGCGGGAGCAGATACGCAGTATTTT
CDR3 protein: CASIREAGADTQYF

D gene: TRBD1
clone size: .
J gene: TRBJ2-6
V gene: TRBV5-1
CDR3 DNA: TGCGCCAGCAGTGGACAGGCCTTCTCTGGGGCCAACGTCCTGACTTTC
CDR3 protein: CASSGQAFSGANVLTF

D gene: TRBD2
clone size: few
J gene: TRBJ2-7
V gene: TRBV6-2/TRBV6-3
CDR3 DNA: TGTGGGAGCGGGAGCTCCTACGAGCAGTACTTC
CDR3 protein: CGSGSSYEQYF

D gene: .
clone size: many
J gene: TRBJ1-2
V gene: TRBV6-5
CDR3 DNA: TGTGCCAGCAGTTACTCGGGACCTTGGAGTGGCTACACCTTC
CDR3 protein: CASSYSGPWSGYTF

D gene: .
clone size: few
J gene: TRBJ2-1
V gene: TRBV7-9
CDR3 DNA: TGTGCCAGCAACACACGGGCCTCGGGACCGGGATTTGGAGGGCAGTTCTTC
CDR3 protein: CASNTRASGPGFGGQFF

D gene: .
clone size: many
J gene: TRBJ2-5
V gene: TRBV5-1
CDR3 DNA: TGCGCCAGCAGCTTGTCACAGCAAGAGACCCAGTACTTC
CDR3 protein: CASSLSQQETQYF

D gene: TRBD2
clone size: .
J gene: TRBJ2-7
V gene: TRBV19
CDR3 DNA: TGTGCCAGTAGCAAGACTAGCGGACCCTACGAGCAGTACTTC
CDR3 protein: CASSKTSGPYEQYF

D gene: TRBD1
clone size: many
J gene: TRBJ2-7
V gene: TRBV6-1
CDR3 DNA: TGTGCCAGCAGTGACCCGGGACAGTTCTCCTACGAGCAGTACTTC
CDR3 protein: CASSDPGQFSYEQYF

D gene: .
clone size: many
J gene: TRBJ1-1
V gene: TRBV12-3/TRBV12-4
CDR3 DNA: TGTGCCAGCAGCTCGGTGGAGGGAGTCACTGAAGCTTTCTTT
CDR3 protein: CASSSVEGVTEAFF

D gene: .
clone size: many
J gene: TRBJ2-7
V gene: TRBV5-1
CDR3 DNA: TGCGCCAGCAGCTTGGGATCAGGGACTGGTGAGCAGTACTTC
CDR3 protein: CASSLGSGTGEQYF

D gene: .
clone size: many
J gene: TRBJ2-3
V gene: TRBV18
CDR3 DNA: TGTGCCAGCTCACAGCCTTCTCTCCCGGTTACGCAGTATTTT
CDR3 protein: CASSQPSLPVTQYF

D gene: .
clone size: few
J gene: TRBJ2-7
V gene: TRBV20-1
CDR3 DNA: TGCAGTGCTAGAGAGCCAGGGGTCGGCGAGCAGTACTTC
CDR3 protein: CSAREPGVGEQYF

D gene: TRBD1
clone size: many
J gene: TRBJ1-5
V gene: TRBV3-1
CDR3 DNA: TGTGCCAGCAGCCAAGGACAGGGGGGTTTTGGCAATCAGCCCCAGCATTTT
CDR3 protein: CASSQGQGGFGNQPQHF

D gene: .
clone size: few
J gene: TRBJ2-7
V gene: TRBV29-1
CDR3 DNA: TGCAGCGTTGATCGGGCGGGCTCAGGCGAGCAGTACTTC
CDR3 protein: CSVDRAGSGEQYF

D gene: TRBD1
clone size: few
J gene: TRBJ1-2
V gene: TRBV6-5
CDR3 DNA: TGTGCCAGCAGTTCCACAAATCCGGGACAGGGGTTTTTTGGCTACACCTTC
CDR3 protein: CASSSTNPGQGFFGYTF

D gene: .
clone size: .
J gene: TRBJ1-1
V gene: TRBV5-5
CDR3 DNA: TGTGCCAGCAGCTTCAACTCGGGGACTGAAGCTTTCTTT
CDR3 protein: CASSFNSGTEAFF

D gene: TRBD2
clone size: few
J gene: TRBJ2-1
V gene: TRBV29-1
CDR3 DNA: TGCAGCGTTGATGCGGCGGGAGCCACCTACAATGAGCAGTTCTTC
CDR3 protein: CSVDAAGATYNEQFF

D gene: TRBD1
clone size: .
J gene: TRBJ2-7
V gene: TRBV18
CDR3 DNA: TGTGCCAGCTCACCACTGACAGGGGCCGGCTACGAGCAGTACTTC
CDR3 protein: CASSPLTGAGYEQYF

D gene: TRBD2
clone size: many
J gene: TRBJ2-7
V gene: TRBV6-2/TRBV6-3
CDR3 DNA: TGTGCCAGCAGGGTAGCGGGAGGAGAATACGAGCAGTACTTC
CDR3 protein: CASRVAGGEYEQYF

D gene: .
clone size: few
J gene: TRBJ2-2
V gene: TRBV9
CDR3 DNA: TGTGCCAGCAGCGTAGATCCCAGGGGATGGACCGGGGAGCTGTTTTTT
CDR3 protein: CASSVDPRGWTGELFF

D gene: .
clone size: many
J gene: TRBJ2-3
V gene: TRBV5-1
CDR3 DNA: TGCGCCAGCAGCTTGGACACCCGCACAGATACGCAGTATTTT
CDR3 protein: CASSLDTRTDTQYF

D gene: TRBD2
clone size: many
J gene: TRBJ2-5
V gene: TRBV5-4
CDR3 DNA: TGTGCCAGCAGCTCCGGCCCTAGCGGGGGGGTCCAAGAGACCCAGTACTTC
CDR3 protein: CASSSGPSGGVQETQYF

D gene: .
clone size: .
J gene: TRBJ2-7
V gene: TRBV6-1
CDR3 DNA: TGTGCCAGCAGTTCCCCGGGACTCCTATACGAGCAGTACTTC
CDR3 protein: CASSSPGLLYEQYF

D gene: .
clone size: .
J gene: TRBJ1-3
V gene: TRBV4-3
CDR3 DNA: TGCGCCAGCAGTCCCGGACCCGGGGGAAACACCATATATTTT
CDR3 protein: CASSPGPGGNTIYF

D gene: .
clone size: once
J gene: TRBJ2-7
V gene: TRBV4-3
CDR3 DNA: TGCGCCAGCAGCCAAGATAGGGGCCAGGCGGGAAGGTACGAGCAGTACTTC
CDR3 protein: CASSQDRGQAGRYEQYF

D gene: .
clone size: few
J gene: TRBJ2-4
V gene: TRBV5-5
CDR3 DNA: TGTGCCAGCAGCTTGGACGGGGGCTACGCCAACATTCAGTACTTC
CDR3 protein: CASSLDGGYANIQYF

D gene: .
clone size: .
J gene: TRBJ1-2
V gene: TRBV5-4
CDR3 DNA: TGTGCCAGCAGCTTGGGAGGAACTAGGAGTGGCTACACCTTC
CDR3 protein: CASSLGGTRSGYTF

D gene: .
clone size: .
J gene: TRBJ2-6
V gene: TRBV18
CDR3 DNA: TGTGCCAGCTCGTACTCCTCTGGGGCCAACGTCCTGACTTTC
CDR3 protein: CASSYSSGANVLTF

D gene: TRBD1
clone size: many
J gene: TRBJ1-1
V gene: TRBV12-3/TRBV12-4
CDR3 DNA: TGTGCCAGCAGTTTAGGGACAGGGACCAGTGAAGCTTTCTTT
CDR3 protein: CASSLGTGTSEAFF

D gene: TRBD2
clone size: few
J gene: TRBJ2-5
V gene: TRBV5-1
CDR3 DNA: TGCGCCAGCAGCTTTAGCGGGCCCCTGGAGACCCAGTACTTC
CDR3 protein: CASSFSGPLETQYF

D gene: .
clone size: few
J gene: TRBJ1-5
V gene: TRBV6-2/TRBV6-3
CDR3 DNA: TGTGCCAGCACTAACGTGGGAAATCAGCCCCAGCATTTT
CDR3 protein: CASTNVGNQPQHF

D gene: TRBD2
clone size: .
J gene: TRBJ2-7
V gene: TRBV11-2
CDR3 DNA: TGTGCCAGCAGCCCGACTAGCGGGCACGGTTACGAGCAGTACTTC
CDR3 protein: CASSPTSGHGYEQYF

D gene: .
clone size: .
J gene: TRBJ1-1
V gene: TRBV20-1
CDR3 DNA: TGCAGTGCGAAAAGGGGGGGCGCGGGCACTGAAGCTTTCTTT
CDR3 protein: CSAKRGGAGTEAFF

D gene: TRBD1
clone size: .
J gene: TRBJ2-7
V gene: TRBV7-2
CDR3 DNA: TGCGCCAGCAGCCATACCGGGACAGGACCATATGAGCAGTACTTC
CDR3 protein: CASSHTGTGPYEQYF

D gene: .
clone size: many
J gene: TRBJ1-5
V gene: TRBV2
CDR3 DNA: TGTGCCAGCAGTAGGTCCCGGGGTAATCAGCCCCAGCATTTT
CDR3 protein: CASSRSRGNQPQHF

D gene: TRBD1
clone size: few
J gene: TRBJ1-6
V gene: TRBV10-3
CDR3 DNA: TGTGCCATCAGGTCACAGGGGAATAATTCACCCCTCCACTTT
CDR3 protein: CAIRSQGNNSPLHF

D gene: .
clone size: .
J gene: TRBJ1-1
V gene: TRBV4-3
CDR3 DNA: TGCGCCAGCAGCCAAGTACGGGGACTTGGCACTGAAGCTTTCTTT
CDR3 protein: CASSQVRGLGTEAFF

D gene: .
clone size: .
J gene: TRBJ2-3
V gene: TRBV6-2/TRBV6-3
CDR3 DNA: TGTGCCAGCACTCCCGGGACGGCGAACACAGATACGCAGTATTTT
CDR3 protein: CASTPGTANTDTQYF

D gene: .
clone size: many
J gene: TRBJ2-3
V gene: TRBV18
CDR3 DNA: TGTGCCAGCTCACCCCGGTATAGCGGTGGGCCAGATACGCAGTATTTT
CDR3 protein: CASSPRYSGGPDTQYF